This T cell receptor (beta chain) stems from a study of shared clonotypes between healthy human individuals. About the research overall: Every donor yielded three CD4 naive, three CD4 memory, two CD8 naive and one CD8 memory plate. Whole-study results and caveats: Sharing across a few donors was seen in 4.5% to 5.5% of naive CD4 clonotypes. Researchers found naive subsets generally carried larger estimated richness than memory subsets.

Germline V gene sequence: CDR1 SGHDT, CDR2 YYEEEE. The germline V and J ends were trimmed by 1 base and 6 bases, with 11 bases remaining between them. The CDR3 spans 14 residues. Over several immunoSEQ plates, each subset's genomic DNA was distributed in even portions. Sequencing used immunoSEQ multiplex PCR; TCRdb keeps in-frame clones, though not all of them. The table includes 1.4 million or so clones, approximately 98.5% detected once. Notes on this clone: Its cognate antigen is unknown.

This sequence originates from a man between 25 and 39 years old in good health. The chain uses TRBV5-6 and TRBJ1-5, with TRBD1 as a possible D gene (6 bases). Material for sequencing was naive CD4+ T cells sorted from blood. Indicated subset: CD45RA+ positively selected. CDR3 sequence reads: CASSLYSGVQPQHF. In nucleotides, the CDR3 is TGTGCCAGCAGCTTGTATTCAGGGGTTCAGCCCCAGCATTTT. The full variable domain, in which reference TRBV5-6 and TRBJ1-5 provide the parts outside the CDR3, is DAGVTQSPTHLIKTRGQQVTLRCSPKSGHDTVSWYQQALGQGPQFIFQYYEEEERQRGNFPDRFSGHQFPNYSSELNVNALLLGDSALYLCASSLYSGVQPQHFGDGTRLSIL.